These 27 T cell receptor beta chains originate from one sample sequenced in a study of CD8 T cells in ankylosing spondylitis. TCRdb itself ran the 5' RACE reads through MiXCR, one entry per CDR3 protein. The sample holds under 300,000 distinct CDR3 sequences, over 8.5% seen once. Input material: blood, either unsorted or a sorted T cell fraction (not recorded which). The origin of the receptors is a male donor with ankylosing spondylitis or in good health (not recorded which).

The chain couples TRBV7-3 to TRBJ2-2; TRBD1 or TRBD2 may be the D gene (5 bases each). Germline CDR1 is SGHTA and CDR2 is FQGTGA. The CDR3 is 15 amino acids. With 5 bases removed from V and 5 bases from J, the gap between germline ends came to 15 bases. DNA for the CDR3: TGTGCCAGCAGCCCCGCCGGGACGGCGACCGGGGAGCTGTTTTTT. Protein product: CASSPAGTATGELFF.

The CDR3 is CSVGPGETQYF. The CDR3 DNA sequence: TGCAGCGTTGGTCCTGGGGAGACCCAGTACTTC. The rearrangement uses TRBV29-1 and TRBJ2-5; D not resolved. Germline lookup yields CDR1 SQVTM and CDR2 ANQGSEA. CDR3 length: 11 amino acids. Trimming cost V 4 bases and J 5 bases, with 8 bases left between them.

The sample holds many counts of this clonotype. V usage is TRBV12-3 or TRBV12-4 and J usage is TRBJ1-5; D not resolved. The CDR3 covers 14 residues. V shed 1 base and J shed 7 bases, with 11 bases lying between them. The CDR3 bases are TGTGCCAGCAGTTTAGTGGGGAAGGAACAGCCCCAGCATTTT. As protein: CASSLVGKEQPQHF.

This clonotype was observed a handful of times. The chain couples TRBV12-3 or TRBV12-4 to TRBJ2-5, with a possible D match to TRBD2 (5 bases). This CDR3 region has 16 residues. The V gene lost 2 bases and the J gene lost 2 bases, with 15 bases spanning the gap. Here the CDR3 DNA reads TGTGCCAGCAGTTTACCCCGGGATAGTGGACAAGAGACCCAGTACTTC. Its translation: CASSLPRDSGQETQYF.

There are many counts of this clonotype. This chain uses TRBV6-5 with TRBJ1-2; TRBD1 is a possible D gene (5 bases). Germline V gene lookup returns CDR1 MNHEY and CDR2 SVGAGI. The V end was cut by 2 bases, the J end by 4 bases, with 11 bases between. The length of the CDR3 is 14 residues. CDR3 sequence reads: CASSYRGVSYGYTF. The CDR3 DNA is TGTGCCAGCAGTTACAGGGGAGTGAGCTATGGCTACACCTTC.

The chain employs TRBV25-1 and TRBJ2-3; D may be TRBD1 (6 bases). V lost 4 bases, J lost 3 bases, and 26 bases lay in between. CDR1 is MGHDK and CDR2 is SYGVNS in the germline V gene. The CDR3 has 19 residues. CDR3 protein: CASSARTAEPLKPTDTQYF. CDR3 in DNA: TGTGCCAGCAGTGCCCGGACAGCAGAACCCCTAAAGCCGACAGATACGCAGTATTTT.

This clonotype has ten or more counts. V is TRBV20-1 and J is TRBJ1-2, with TRBD1 identical over 7 bases. With V trimmed by 7 bases and J by 4 bases, 6 bases remained unmatched. The CDR3 is 12 amino acids. Germline CDR1 is DFQATT and CDR2 is SNEGSKA (reference sequence). This CDR3 reads CSELTGPYGYTF. CDR3 DNA sequence: TGCAGTGAGCTGACAGGGCCCTATGGCTACACCTTC.

Notes on this clonotype: This may be a read error: a much more frequent sequence differs by one nucleotide. The V call is TRBV12-3 or TRBV12-4, the J call TRBJ2-2; TRBD2 might be the D (6 bases). This CDR3 region has 13 residues. The CDR3 bases are TGTGCCAGCAGTCCGACTAGTTTGGGGGAGCTGCTTTTT. Encoded protein: CASSPTSLGELLF.

This clonotype occurred many times. V is TRBV5-1 and J is TRBJ2-7; 7 positions agree with TRBD1. Germline CDR1 is SGHRS and CDR2 is YFSETQ. Trimming removed 5 bases from V and 4 bases from J; junction bases left unmatched: 12. The CDR3 contains 15 residues. In DNA, the CDR3 is TGCGCCAGCAGGTCTAGACCGGGACAGCAATACGAGCAGTACTTC. Encoded protein: CASRSRPGQQYEQYF.

This sequence joins TRBV9 and TRBJ2-3; D unclear. V was trimmed by 0 bases and J by 3 bases, leaving 5 bases between them. The germline V gene encodes CDR1 SGDLS and CDR2 YYNGEE. The CDR3 contains 13 residues. The CDR3 here is CASSVEWTDTQYF. The DNA for the CDR3 is TGTGCCAGCAGCGTAGAATGGACAGATACGCAGTATTTT.

This clonotype appeared many times. The V and J genes are TRBV6-2 or TRBV6-3 and TRBJ2-7, with 9 bases lining up with TRBD2. Germline V gives CDR1 MNHEY, CDR2 SVGEGT. The CDR3 totals 14 residues. V lost 6 bases, J lost 2 bases, and 5 bases stayed unmatched. This CDR3 reads CASRRLAVTYEQYF. As DNA, the CDR3 is TGTGCCAGCAGGCGACTAGCGGTAACCTACGAGCAGTACTTC.

This sequence joins TRBV2 and TRBJ1-1, with 7 bases identical to TRBD1. V dropped 6 bases and J dropped 6; count of bases not matched to a gene: 22. CDR3 length: 18 residues. Germline values: CDR1 SNHLY, CDR2 FYNNEI. For the CDR3, the DNA is TGTGCCAGCAGGGGGACCGGGAGCACAGGGGTGTTGAAGGCTGAAGCTTTCTTT. Translated, it gives CASRGTGSTGVLKAEAFF.

This clonotype was counted many times. This sequence joins TRBV5-1 and TRBJ2-5, with a weak D call TRBD2 (6 bases). This CDR3 is built from 15 residues. V lost 0 bases and J 2 bases, leaving 11 bases between the germline ends. Germline CDR1 SGHRS, CDR2 YFSETQ. The CDR3 bases are TGCGCCAGCAGCTTGGAGCCGGGACTTCAAGAGACCCAGTACTTC. It codes for CASSLEPGLQETQYF.

The chain carries TRBV10-2 and TRBJ2-2; TRBD2 is a possible D gene (5 bases). The CDR3 extends over 14 amino acids. V was shortened by 7 bases and J by 8 bases, with 17 bases between the two germline ends. Per the germline V gene, CDR1 is WSHSY and CDR2 is SAAADI. The CDR3 region is CASTGGYLEGELFF. CDR3 coding DNA: TGCGCCAGCACCGGAGGCTATCTCGAAGGGGAGCTGTTTTTT.

This chain links TRBV10-3 with TRBJ2-1; 11 nucleotides agree with TRBD2. The CDR3 sequence is 15 residues long. Germline V CDR1 and CDR2: ENHRY, SYGVKD. J was trimmed by 7 bases and V by 6 bases; bases with no gene match: 8. CDR3 sequence: CAIREGTSGRNEQFF. The CDR3 nucleotides read TGTGCCATCAGGGAAGGGACTAGCGGCCGGAATGAGCAGTTCTTC.

In this sample, this clonotype turned up a few times. V is TRBV4-1 and J is TRBJ1-2; the D gene is possibly TRBD1 (5 bases). The CDR3 is 14 amino acids. Trimming shortened V by 0 bases and J by 4 bases, and 9 bases separated the two germline ends. CDR1 is MGHRA and CDR2 is YSYEKL in the germline V gene. The CDR3 region has the DNA TGCGCCAGCAGCCAAGAGACAGCCCTCTATGGCTACACCTTC. Its protein is CASSQETALYGYTF.

The V and J genes are TRBV10-3 and TRBJ2-3; TRBD1 or TRBD2 may be the D gene (6 bases each). Germline loops: CDR1 ENHRY, CDR2 SYGVKD. This CDR3 region has 15 residues. V was pared by 0 bases and J by 5 bases, with 12 bases between. CDR3 loop: CAISESSGAGDTQYF. CDR3 nucleotide sequence: TGTGCCATCAGTGAGTCGTCGGGGGCAGGAGATACGCAGTATTTT.

This chain uses TRBV12-3 or TRBV12-4 with TRBJ1-5; possibly TRBD1 for D (6 bases). The CDR3 has 15 residues. V was pared by 6 bases and J by 6 bases, with 18 bases between. CDR3 in amino acids: CASSLTQGTSQPQHF. CDR3 in DNA: TGTGCCAGCAGCCTTACCCAGGGGACCAGTCAGCCCCAGCATTTT.

This clonotype appeared a few times. The rearrangement joins TRBV2 to TRBJ1-5, with 8 bases fitting TRBD1. The J segment lost 0 bases and the V segment lost 1 base, leaving 5 bases of the junction unmatched. Germline V lookup: CDR1 SNHLY, CDR2 FYNNEI. The CDR3 has 17 residues. The CDR3 nucleotides are TGTGCCAGCAGTGAAGGGACAGGGAAGTCTAGCAATCAGCCCCAGCATTTT. Its protein product is CASSEGTGKSSNQPQHF.

This clonotype came up many times. The J gene is TRBJ1-6, the V gene TRBV20-1; 7 positions agree with TRBD1. The CDR3 totals 15 residues. V was pared by 6 bases and J by 6 bases, with 11 bases of the junction left unmatched. Germline CDR1 DFQATT, CDR2 SNEGSKA (reference sequence). CDR3 sequence: CSASRQGGGNSPLHF. In nucleotides, the CDR3 is TGCAGTGCCAGCAGACAGGGAGGCGGTAATTCACCCCTCCACTTT.

This clonotype was detected many times. The chain uses TRBV12-3 or TRBV12-4 and TRBJ1-1; weak D call: TRBD1 (5 bases). The CDR3 covers 14 residues. V was trimmed by 3 bases and J by 2 bases, leaving 10 bases between them. The CDR3 nucleotides are TGTGCCAGCAGTTTGGGGGGATTCAACACTGAAGCTTTCTTT. It translates to CASSLGGFNTEAFF.

CDR3 sequence (DNA): TGTGCCAGCAGTTACTCGAACGGTTCACCCCTCCACTTT. Its protein product is CASSYSNGSPLHF. The chain recombines TRBV6-5 with TRBJ1-6; D is undetermined. The V end was cut by 0 bases, the J end by 9 bases, with 6 bases between. The CDR3 covers 13 residues. Germline values: CDR1 MNHEY, CDR2 SVGAGI.

This clonotype has more than one count but fewer than ten. V usage is TRBV5-1 and J usage is TRBJ1-1; 7 bases align to TRBD1. There are 15 residues in the CDR3. The germline gives CDR1 SGHRS, CDR2 YFSETQ. Trimming at V came to 3 bases and at J to 5 bases, leaving 10 bases not matched to a gene. The CDR3 spells CASSWRGHGGTEAFF. The CDR3 DNA is TGCGCCAGCAGCTGGAGGGGGCATGGGGGGACTGAAGCTTTCTTT. The entire variable domain, with the rest obtained from reference TRBV5-1 and TRBJ1-1, is as follows: KAGVTQTPRYLIKTRGQQVTLSCSPISGHRSVSWYQQTPGQGLQFLFEYFSETQRNKGNFPGRFSGRQFSNSRSEMNVSTLELGDSALYLCASSWRGHGGTEAFFGQGTRLTVV.

The chain links TRBV5-1 to TRBJ2-2, with 10 positions matching TRBD2. Germline V CDR1 and CDR2: SGHRS, YFSETQ. This CDR3 is 17 amino acids long. After removal of 0 bases from V and 0 bases from J, the junction contained 2 bases not matched to a gene. CDR3 bases: TGCGCCAGCAGCTTGGCTAGCGGGGGCCCGAACACCGGGGAGCTGTTTTTT. This translates into CASSLASGGPNTGELFF.

The sample holds many counts of this clonotype. The CDR3 loop is CASSLRSGGARNTGELFF. CDR3 DNA sequence: TGTGCCAGCAGTCTCAGGAGCGGGGGGGCGCGGAACACCGGGGAGCTGTTTTTT. This sequence joins TRBV12-3 or TRBV12-4 and TRBJ2-2, with 10 positions matching TRBD2. This CDR3 region has 18 residues. The trim removed 5 bases at V and 1 base at J, leaving 10 bases unmatched.

This clonotype was seen only a few times. V usage is TRBV2 and J usage is TRBJ2-7; possible D gene TRBD2, 5 bases. The germline V and J ends were trimmed by 6 bases and 5 bases, with 11 bases remaining between them. CDR3 length: 12 amino acids. In germline, CDR1 is SNHLY, CDR2 FYNNEI. In nucleotides, the CDR3 is TGTGCCAGCAGATACACTAGGAACGAGCAGTACTTC. It translates to CASRYTRNEQYF.

This clonotype appeared many times. The CDR3 DNA follows: TGTGCCAGCAGTGACGGCTTCAGTGGAGATACGCAGTATTTT. This sequence encodes CASSDGFSGDTQYF. The chain uses TRBV6-4 and TRBJ2-3; D is ambiguous. The CDR3 runs to 14 residues. The germline V gene has CDR1 MRHNA and CDR2 SNTAGT. The V gene lost 2 bases and the J gene lost 5 bases, with 11 bases spanning the gap.